Shown below are 15 T cell receptor beta chains from a single sample sequenced in a study of preoperative IRX-2 immunotherapy in early breast cancer. Sequenced by immunoSEQ multiplex PCR; TCRdb stores in-frame clones only, minus some. Of roughly 43,000 clones in the sample, approximately 95% were seen once. Treatment in this sample: preoperative locoregional IRX-2 cytokine immunotherapy. This specimen was tumor tissue, taken after IRX-2 immunotherapy. The receptors were sampled from a human donor with breast cancer.

V and J are TRBV18 and TRBJ1-1; 8 bases are shared with TRBD1. Looked up from germline, CDR1 is KGHSH and CDR2 is LQKENI. J lost 4 bases, V lost 0 bases, and 1 base had no gene match. CDR3 length equals 14 residues. This CDR3 reads CASSPPTGGTEAFF. The CDR3 DNA is TGTGCCAGCTCACCACCCACAGGGGGCACTGAAGCTTTCTTT. Looking up the rest from reference TRBV18 and TRBJ1-1 gives the full variable domain: NAGVMQNPRHLVRRRGQEARLRCSPMKGHSHVYWYRQLPEEGLKFMVYLQKENIIDESGMPKERFSAEFPKEGPSILRIQQVVRGDSAAYFCASSPPTGGTEAFFGQGTRLTVV.

The rearrangement uses TRBV19 and TRBJ1-3; TRBD1 matches at 8 bases. Looked up from germline, CDR1 is LNHDA and CDR2 is SQIVND (reference sequence). The CDR3 spans 16 residues. J gave up 2 bases and V 3 bases, and 6 bases lay outside the gene matches. The CDR3 loop is CASSIRQGRTGNTIYF. The CDR3 DNA reads TGTGCCAGTAGTATCAGACAGGGGCGGACTGGAAACACCATATATTTT.

J is TRBJ2-2 and V is TRBV5-1; TRBD2 aligns across 12 bases. Germline CDR1 SGHRS, CDR2 YFSETQ. The CDR3 has 15 residues. The V gene end was trimmed by 4 bases and the J gene end by 7 bases; junction bases not matched to a gene: 5. DNA of the CDR3: TGCGCCAGCAGCCCCGGACTAGCGGGGTTCGGGGAGCTGTTTTTT. Its translation: CASSPGLAGFGELFF.

This chain links TRBV5-4 with TRBJ2-4, with TRBD2 matching over 14 bases. The CDR3 is 15 amino acids. V lost 3 bases and J lost 9; bases outside the gene matches: 5. Germline lookup yields CDR1 SGHNT and CDR2 YYREEE (reference sequence). In DNA form, the CDR3 reads TGTGCCAGCAGCTGGCAGACTAGCGGGGGGGGCATTCAGTACTTC. Encoded protein: CASSWQTSGGGIQYF.

The chain links TRBV11-1 to TRBJ2-7; D is undetermined. Trimming took 3 bases from V and 2 from J, leaving 8 bases between them. In germline, CDR1 is SGHAT, CDR2 FQDESV (reference sequence). The CDR3 runs 13 residues. CDR3 loop: CASSLERPYEQYF. CDR3 sequence (DNA): TGTGCCAGCAGCTTGGAGAGGCCCTACGAGCAGTACTTC.

This chain joins TRBV21-1 and TRBJ1-5. TRBV21-1 is a pseudogene segment. CDR3 length: 17 residues. The CDR3 region has the DNA TGTGCCAGCAGCCCAAAGTACGATAACTTTCTGTATCAGCCCCAGCATTTT. Translating gives CASSPKYDNFLYQPQHF.

In DNA form, the CDR3 reads TGTGCCAGCAGCCAGACCACAGATACGCAGTATTTT. Its protein is CASSQTTDTQYF. The chain has TRBV4-2 and TRBJ2-3; D is unclear. The CDR3 extends over 12 amino acids. Germline V gives CDR1 LGHNA, CDR2 YNFKEQ. Trimming stripped 3 bases from V and 2 bases from J, with 3 bases between.

The chain is built from TRBV6-5 and TRBJ1-2; D uncertain. Germline V gene data show CDR1 as MNHEY and CDR2 as SVGAGI. This CDR3 has 14 residues. The ends were cut back, 0 bases at V and 2 bases at J, with 7 bases in the middle. The CDR3 coding sequence is TGTGCCAGCAGTTACTCGATGGAGAACTATGGCTACACCTTC. It specifies CASSYSMENYGYTF.

The chain employs TRBV7-2 and TRBJ1-3; 10 positions match TRBD1. CDR1 and CDR2 (germline): SGHTA, FQGNSA. V shed 5 bases, J shed 4 bases, and the junction held 8 bases outside the gene matches. This CDR3 is 16 amino acids long. CDR3 sequence (DNA): TGTGCCAGCAGCCCACAAGGGACAGGGGCAGGAAACACCATATATTTT. Protein product: CASSPQGTGAGNTIYF.

The chain recombines TRBV4-3 with TRBJ2-2, with D unresolved. Trimming removed 1 base at V and 4 bases at J, with 7 bases between. Germline V CDR1 and CDR2: LGHNA, YSLEER. This CDR3 comprises 14 residues. The CDR3 DNA follows: TGCGCCAGCAGCCAAGTAGGCGGCACCGGGGAGCTGTTTTTT. Amino acid sequence: CASSQVGGTGELFF.

V usage is TRBV28 and J usage is TRBJ1-2, with TRBD1 matching over 9 bases. V shed 4 bases, J shed 3 bases, and the junction held 9 bases outside the gene matches. CDR3 size: 16 residues. Germline lookup yields CDR1 MDHEN and CDR2 SYDVKM. The CDR3 spells CASSWGQGPPDYGYTF. CDR3 in DNA: TGTGCCAGCAGTTGGGGACAGGGCCCGCCGGACTATGGCTACACCTTC.

The rearrangement uses TRBV4-2 and TRBJ1-6, with TRBD1 matching over 7 bases. The V gene end was trimmed by 3 bases and the J gene end by 5 bases; junction bases not matched to a gene: 4. Germline-derived CDR1 and CDR2 are LGHNA and YNFKEQ. The CDR3 totals 15 residues. CDR3: CASSHSDRDNSPLHF. The DNA for the CDR3 is TGTGCCAGCAGCCATTCCGACAGGGATAATTCACCCCTCCACTTT.

The genes are TRBV9 and TRBJ2-7, with 10 bases identical to TRBD1. The ends lost 3 bases at V and 4 bases at J; junction bases unmatched: 1. CDR1 is SGDLS and CDR2 is YYNGEE in the germline V gene. The CDR3 is made up of 13 amino acids. The CDR3 protein is CASSEGQGYEQYF. The DNA for the CDR3 is TGTGCCAGCAGCGAGGGACAGGGGTACGAGCAGTACTTC.

The count of this clone is one. The genes are TRBV4-3 and TRBJ2-1, with D maybe TRBD1 (5 bases). CDR1 and CDR2 (germline): LGHNA, YSLEER. The CDR3 totals 13 residues. V lost 2 bases to trimming and J lost 7 bases, with 9 bases between them. The CDR3 protein is CASSQTQVNEQFF. In DNA, the CDR3 is TGCGCCAGCAGCCAAACACAGGTTAATGAGCAGTTCTTC.

J is TRBJ1-6 and V is TRBV4-3, with 8 bases identical to TRBD1. Germline CDR1 LGHNA, CDR2 YSLEER. The V segment lost 0 bases and the J segment 8 bases; nucleotides outside the gene matches: 9. The CDR3 covers 17 residues. Here the CDR3 reads CASSQDLGTGSYSPLHF. In DNA form, the CDR3 reads TGCGCCAGCAGCCAAGATTTGGGGACAGGATCGTATTCACCCCTCCACTTT.